This TCR beta chain was observed in a study of cytomegalovirus exposure and HLA in healthy donors (TCRdb year 2017). About the investigation overall: In an earlier analysis of some 610 of the donors, 250 to 300 Gb of sequence data and 90 million to 120 million unique TCR beta sequences from 150 million to 200 million T cells were reported. The study was designed to test whether signatures of past pathogen exposure could be identified by cataloging public T cell receptors. An earlier analysis of 587 of the donors used high-throughput TCR beta sequencing to judge whether each TCR beta V gene segment behaved as functional or pseudogenic. Donor age, sex, ethnicity and CMV serostatus were compiled alongside the repertoire data. High-throughput TCR immunosequencing, statistical association of individual TCRs with disease status, and machine learning were combined to predict cytomegalovirus infection status. HLA typing included class I and class II loci at four-digit resolution. A later analysis re-analyzed previously published TCR beta repertoires from roughly 630 donors and added high-resolution HLA genotyping to study TCR occurrence patterns. About 310 gigabases of sequencing data and 78 million or so unique TCR sequences were included in an early release covering 500 to 750 HLA-typed donors. In addition to the first cohort of roughly 670 subjects, a separate validation cohort of approximately 110 different subjects was used. Across around 400 genotyped donors of the cohort, an average of about 240,000 unique TCR beta nucleotide sequences per donor were sequenced, and roughly 17% of those sequences were non-productive. A later genetic analysis used genome-wide SNP genotypes for about three fifths of the 666 donors, treating that subset as a discovery cohort. Of the 300 to 500 genotyped donors, approximately 80% were placed in the genetic ancestry cluster associated with self-reported Caucasian donors. Rather than using new phenotypic data, the later analysis identified candidate immune exposures from TCR beta sequences and from how often those sequences occurred across donors. The study profiled the T cell repertoires of hundreds of subjects by immunosequencing and related them to cytomegalovirus serostatus. Roughly five DR-DQ haplotypes were handled as single units for association and clustering, since linkage in the cohort was strong. All discovery cohort repertoires had been generated using a single sequencing platform. The number of donors typed differed by locus, with about 629-640 for A, B, C, DRB1 and DQB1, roughly 520 for DQA1, approximately 570 for DPA1, and approximately 470 for DPB1.

Of note for this clone: The antigen it binds to is not known. Relative to the germline gene, one junction end is altered; a read error may explain this.

The library was produced with the immunoSEQ multiplex PCR assay. For the multiplex PCR, a mixture combining 60 forward primers for TCR Vbeta segments and 13 reverse primers for TCR Jbeta segments was used. Amplification of the CDR3 region of rearranged TCR beta genes was performed with a multiplex PCR assay on genomic DNA. On the Illumina HiSeq System, the amplified TCR beta libraries were sequenced as 87-base-pair reads. The authors processed their data as follows. Across the 600 to 700 repertoires, a later analysis counted tens of millions of unique TCR beta chains, approximately 12 million of which were shared by at least two donors. Raw reads were error-corrected and collapsed into unique sequences by a nearest-neighbor algorithm in which closely related sequences were merged to remove PCR and sequencing errors. CDR3 sequences were aligned to IMGT reference sequences to assign V, D and J gene segments. For a sequence to be retained, at least a six-nucleotide match to both a V gene segment and a J gene segment was required. A rearrangement counted as productive if the CDR3 had no stop codons and remained in frame with V and J, and every other rearrangement counted as non-productive. CDR3 was defined according to IMGT convention as the region running from the second conserved V-encoded cysteine to the conserved J-encoded phenylalanine. The earlier analysis of 500 to 750 of the donors excluded any sequence lacking an unambiguous match to a single V gene segment. In an earlier analysis of several hundred of the donors, V segments were called functional above 56.7% productive rearrangements and were called segregating when the between-donor standard deviation exceeded 5%. A statistical classification framework was built to diagnose cytomegalovirus status from the catalog of TCR beta chain sequences. A later analysis assigned V and J genes by comparing TCR nucleotide sequences with IMGT/GENE-DB human TR gene sequences. A later analysis assigned CDR3 sequences and most-parsimonious VDJ recombination scenarios with the TCRdist pipeline. A later analysis defined each TCR beta chain by its CDR3 amino acid sequence plus V-gene family, and excluded reads lacking a unique V-gene family. To address suspected cross-contamination and a sequencing artifact, a later analysis removed around 590 highly shared, low-generation-probability nucleotide sequences. In a later analysis, a clonal expansion index was calculated for each public chain from normalized within-repertoire ranks of inferred template counts. Generation probabilities in a later analysis came from a VDJ recombination model fitted to out-of-frame rearrangements, and those results were checked against IGoR. In a later analysis, TCR-TCR, TCR-HLA and TCR-CMV co-occurrence was scored with hypergeometric tests, and a repertoire-size bias correction was applied to TCR pairs. A later analysis estimated false discovery rates by permuting HLA or CMV assignments 20 times. In a later analysis, co-occurring TCRs were grouped using DBSCAN, with TCRdist sequence similarity added in when clustering inside HLA-allele-positive subsets. For co-occurrence clustering, repertoires with fewer than 30,000 or more than 120,000 public chains were excluded, along with five repertoires with anomalous nucleotide sharing. In TCRdb, the immuneACCESS table is reduced to in-frame sequences with V and J assigned. These tables do not hold every clone; where another copy was compared, an unresolved V gene accounts for under half, and the others remain unexplained. D and trimming come from the DNA, and the V and J calls and clone size come from that table. The sample data list around 120,000 clones, and 74% of these were observed just once. Over 2.5% of the sample goes to the ten largest clones.

General study outcomes and caveats: Compared with equally common non-associated chains, HLA-associated TCR beta chains in a later analysis were more clonally expanded and had lower generation probabilities. The classifier was reported to diagnose cytomegalovirus status with high specificity and sensitivity in both the original cohort and the validation cohort. Correlated functional status among segregating V segments might reflect linkage disequilibrium, but an unknown experimental factor could not be ruled out. The authors suggested that the approach could potentially be generalized to other disease states and immunological phenotypes. The study gave a list of about 150 TCR beta chains associated with cytomegalovirus. Three of the identified cytomegalovirus-associated TCR beta chains were confirmed in vitro to be specific for cytomegalovirus antigens. In a later analysis, several top co-occurrence clusters were reported to appear linked to parvovirus B19, influenza, CMV and Epstein-Barr virus. According to a later genetic analysis, donors in an Asian-associated ancestry cluster had fewer N-insertions in productive TCRs than the approximately 630-donor mean. In this cohort, only TCR beta chains were sequenced, and detectable features were limited by the absence of alpha or paired-chain data. V-gene and J-gene trimming of TCR beta chains was associated with a missense DCLRE1C variant in a later genetic analysis, and the association was replicated in an independent cohort. CMV serostatus was the only immune exposure information available for the cohort. A later analysis found that TCR association rates varied across HLA loci, with DRB1 alleles showing the most associated TCRs and HLA-C alleles the fewest. Most TCR sequences were observed very rarely across donors, whereas some public TCRs were present in many individuals. Because HLA typing was missing for some donors at each locus, association tests included only the typed subset. The sequencing pipeline was judged likely to have produced a cluster of highly shared sequence variants as a technical artifact. Over 15 rarely observed V segments, including chromosome 9 orphons, were excluded from the earlier analysis of a few hundred of the donors because counts were too low. A further reported finding was that TCR beta sequences accurately predicted the HLA-A and HLA-B alleles for most subjects in the first cohort. Specific HLA alleles were associated with 15,000 to 20,000 TCR beta sequences at a false discovery rate of 0.05 in a later analysis. According to a later analysis, most CMV-associated TCR beta chains appeared to be HLA-restricted, and the HLA associations seemed to be driven largely by CMV exposure. In an earlier analysis of some 640 of the donors, most TCR beta V segments were observed in productive rearrangements about 87% or about 30% of the time, broadly matching IMGT annotations. Sequencing depth was assumed to be roughly uniform across donors in the presence/absence analyses, though that assumption may not hold. Assigning TCR associations to individual alleles was difficult when HLA alleles, especially DR and DQ, strongly co-occurred.

In total, roughly 670 healthy bone marrow donors made up the cohort. At the time of sampling, all cohort members were nominally healthy, though unrecorded immune exposures were likely present. The donor was CMV seropositive and was included in the group of around 300 seropositive cohort members. Every donor gave a peripheral blood sample, and the peripheral blood mononuclear cells from that sample were used for TCR beta sequencing. Genomic DNA was extracted from the blood cell samples with the Qiagen DNeasy Blood Extraction Kit. The TCR comes from a man aged 45-60 years in good health and CMV-seropositive. Sequencing was done on a sample of PBMCs.

The DNA reads TGCGCCAGCAGCGAATGGACCTCTGGGGCCAACGGCCTGACTTTC. Its translation is CASSEWTSGANGLTF. This sequence uses TRBV5-1 and TRBJ2-6, with TRBD1 tentatively as D gene (5 bases match). The CDR3 runs 15 amino acids, cysteine and phenylalanine included. The retained sequence is limited to the CDR3, 45 bases, with the frame set at the first base. From a lookup of the germline V gene, CDR1 and CDR2 are SGHRS and YFSETQ.